This T cell receptor beta chain came from a study of blood T cell repertoires in COVID-19. Germline-derived CDR1 and CDR2 are KGHSH and LQKENI. Between the trimmed V and J ends, which lost 2 bases and 4 bases, there was a span of 6 bases. The CDR3 has 13 amino acids. The protocol was immunoSEQ multiplex PCR, while the TCRdb copy is restricted to in-frame clones and leaves out a portion. This table holds about 200,000 clones, roughly 86% found once. The receptor comes from a man in his forties with acute COVID-19. The sample was PBMCs or T cells enriched from blood (not recorded which). This sequence joins TRBV18 and TRBJ1-5; D unresolved. The CDR3 DNA sequence: TGTGCCAGCTCACCAGACATAAATCAGCCCCAGCATTTT. Its translation: CASSPDINQPQHF.